The clone carrying this T cell receptor (beta chain) was recorded once. The antigen is unknown. The data belong to a study of shared clonotypes between healthy human individuals. Study information: CD4 naive and CD4 memory each took three plates per donor, while CD8 naive took two and CD8 memory one. Study-wide results and caveats: Depth of sequencing was expected to influence donor clonotype sharing.

Per sorted-subset replicate PCR, input was roughly 220 ng DNA, representing about 30,000 T cell genomes. The protocol was immunoSEQ multiplex PCR, while the TCRdb copy is restricted to in-frame clones and leaves out a portion. The table records around 510,000 clones, about 96% of them present only once. Donors were healthy HIV-negative adults without recent acute infections or vaccinations. Input material: naive CD4+ T cells sorted from blood. Subset in this sample: CD45RA+ positively selected. The clonotype originates from a woman in her thirties in good health.

CDR3 residues: CSALFSYEQYF. The CDR3 DNA reads TGCAGCGCGCTCTTCTCCTACGAGCAGTACTTC. The V call is TRBV29-1, the J call TRBJ2-7; D unclear. Germline CDR1 SQVTM, CDR2 ANQGSEA. This CDR3 has 11 amino acids. V was pared by 7 bases and J by 0 bases, with 7 bases between.